This T cell receptor beta chain emerged from a study of control samples from healthy donors and cancer patients. Measured with immunoSEQ multiplex PCR; TCRdb has only the in-frame clones, and not every one. Of under 20,000 clones detected, 80% to 90% appear once; the ten largest clones hold less than 30%. The CDR3 sequence is 15 residues long. Germline loops: CDR1 MNHEY, CDR2 SMNVEV (reference sequence). The V end was cut by 5 bases, the J end by 5 bases, with 16 bases between. The chain employs TRBV27 and TRBJ2-1; D is ambiguous. The TCR comes from a woman in her 70s with lung cancer. Sequenced sample: PBMCs. The CDR3 nucleotides read TGTGCCAGCAGTGAGAGGAGTCTAGGGAACAATGAGCAGTTCTTC. It encodes CASSERSLGNNEQFF.